This TCR beta chain was captured by sequencing in a study of beta chain features in type 1 diabetes. Points on this clone: As yet, its antigen is unknown.

The authors obtained over 98% purity in all sorted populations. The investigators reverse transcribed all of the isolated RNA, so they sequenced expressed TCRB transcripts. The average read count of naive, central memory and regulatory T cell samples was about 3.57 million. Assay: immunoSEQ multiplex PCR; the TCRdb copy retains only in-frame clones and omits some. Of 310,000 or so clones listed, approximately 15% are singletons. V was pared by 4 bases and J by 4 bases, with 13 bases of the junction left unmatched. Germline V lookup: CDR1 SQVTM, CDR2 ANQGSEA. This CDR3 spans 16 amino acids. Study-wide points: Moderately but significantly shorter TCRB CDR3s were found in Type 1 diabetes patients in all four CD4+ subsets. Any HLA effect on TCRB rearrangement was left unresolved by small sub-analyses. More deletions and fewer insertions at VDJ junctions were found in patients with type 1 diabetes.

Sample: naive CD4+ T cells from blood. This clonotype was obtained from a man between 18 and 35 years old with type 1 diabetes. V is TRBV29-1 and J is TRBJ2-5; 9 bases are a match to TRBD2. The CDR3 DNA sequence: TGCAGCGTTGCGCCTAGCGGGGCTCGGGGAGGAGAGACCCAGTACTTC. Translated, it gives CSVAPSGARGGETQYF.